The rows below give T cell receptor beta chains drawn from one sample of a study of graft-versus-host responses after intestinal transplantation. Clones were read by immunoSEQ multiplex PCR, and TCRdb kept only the in-frame ones, dropping some. The profile shows 40,000 or so clones, just under 90% of them singletons. The starting material was PBMCs, obtained 260 to 270 days after transplant. The source of these receptors is a human patient who received an intestinal transplant, so some T cells may come from the graft donor. CDR3s include the opening cysteine and the closing phenylalanine or tryptophan. D genes are given only for firm matches. The size of a clone is reported for some rows only, either as once, few or many, or as a class for expanded clones.

>TRBJ2-1|TRBV2|TRBD2|.
TGTGCCAGCAGTGACACCAGGACTAGCGGGGGGACCCACAATGAGCAGTTCTTC
CASSDTRTSGGTHNEQFF
>TRBJ1-1|TRBV7-3|.|once
TGTGCCAGCAGCTCCGGGTTCAGCGATGCTGAAGCTTTCTTT
CASSSGFSDAEAFF
>TRBJ1-3|TRBV4-1|.|.
TGCGCCAGCAGACAAGCAGTCCCCTCTGGAAACACCATATATTTT
CASRQAVPSGNTIYF
>TRBJ1-2|TRBV19|.|.
TGTGCCAGTAGTAGAGACGGAATCAGCTATGGCTACACCTTC
CASSRDGISYGYTF
>TRBJ2-1|TRBV19|.|.
TGTGCCAGTAGTATAGCCCCCCGGGACTGGTTGGGGAATGAGCAGTTCTTC
CASSIAPRDWLGNEQFF
>TRBJ2-2|TRBV7-3|TRBD2|.
TGTGCCAGCAGCCCCGGACTAGCGGCGAACACCGGGGAGCTGTTTTTT
CASSPGLAANTGELFF
>TRBJ2-5|TRBV15|.|.
TGTGCCACCAGCAGATCCCGGGGCCAAGAGACCCAGTACTTC
CATSRSRGQETQYF
>TRBJ1-4|TRBV4-1|.|.
TGCGCCAGCAGCCAATTGGGAGTTTGGGAAAAACTGTTTTTT
CASSQLGVWEKLFF
>TRBJ2-1|TRBV5-1|.|few
TGCGCCAGCAGCTTGGGGGCGGTCTACTCCTACAATGAGCAGTTCTTC
CASSLGAVYSYNEQFF
>TRBJ1-1|TRBV5-1|.|.
TGCGCCAGCAGCCCAGCGGGACTGGCGAACACTGAAGCTTTCTTT
CASSPAGLANTEAFF
>TRBJ2-1|TRBV6-6|TRBD2|once
TGTGCCAGCAGTTCTCGGACTAGCGGGTACAATGAGCAGTTCTTC
CASSSRTSGYNEQFF
>TRBJ2-2|TRBV7-6|.|.
TGTGCCAGCAGCTTAGGGACAGCGAACACCGGGGAGCTGTTTTTT
CASSLGTANTGELFF
>TRBJ2-1|TRBV7-6|TRBD2|.
TGTGCCAGCAGCTTAAACCTAGCGGGGGACCCCTACAATGAGCAGTTCTTC
CASSLNLAGDPYNEQFF
>TRBJ2-7|TRBV30|.|.
TGTGCCTGGATGGGGGACTCCTACGAGCAGTACTTC
CAWMGDSYEQYF
>TRBJ2-5|TRBV7-9|.|.
TGTGCCAGCAGCTGCCACCAAGAGACCCAGTACTTC
CASSCHQETQYF